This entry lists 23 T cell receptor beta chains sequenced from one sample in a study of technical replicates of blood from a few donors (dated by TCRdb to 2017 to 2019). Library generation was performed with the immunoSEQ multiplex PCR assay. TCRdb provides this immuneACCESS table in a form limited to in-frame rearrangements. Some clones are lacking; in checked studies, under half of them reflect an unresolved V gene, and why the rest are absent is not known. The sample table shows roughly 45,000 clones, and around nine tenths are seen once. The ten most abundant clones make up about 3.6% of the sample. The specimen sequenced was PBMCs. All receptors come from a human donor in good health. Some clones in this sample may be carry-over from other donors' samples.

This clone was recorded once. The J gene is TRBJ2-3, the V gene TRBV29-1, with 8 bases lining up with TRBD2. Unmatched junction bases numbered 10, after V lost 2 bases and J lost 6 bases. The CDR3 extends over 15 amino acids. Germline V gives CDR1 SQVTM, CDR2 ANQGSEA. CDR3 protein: CSVEPGLGLRDTQYF. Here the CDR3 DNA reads TGCAGCGTTGAACCGGGACTAGGACTCAGGGATACGCAGTATTTT.

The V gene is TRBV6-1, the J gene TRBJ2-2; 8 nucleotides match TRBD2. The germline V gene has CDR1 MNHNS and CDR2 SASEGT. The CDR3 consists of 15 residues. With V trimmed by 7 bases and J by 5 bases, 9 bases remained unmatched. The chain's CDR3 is CASTSSGGWTGELFF. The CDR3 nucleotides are TGTGCCAGCACCTCCAGCGGGGGATGGACCGGGGAGCTGTTTTTT.

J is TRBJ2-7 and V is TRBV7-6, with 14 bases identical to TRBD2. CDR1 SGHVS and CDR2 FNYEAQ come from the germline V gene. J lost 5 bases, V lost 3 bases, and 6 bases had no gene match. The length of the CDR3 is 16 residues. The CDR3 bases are TGTGCCAGCAGCTTCGCCGGGACTAGCGGGAGAAACGAGCAGTACTTC. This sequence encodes CASSFAGTSGRNEQYF.

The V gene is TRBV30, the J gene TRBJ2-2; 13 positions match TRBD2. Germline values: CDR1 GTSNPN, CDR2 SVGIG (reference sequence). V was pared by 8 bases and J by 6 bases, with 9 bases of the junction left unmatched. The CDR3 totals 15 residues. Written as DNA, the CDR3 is TGTGCCATGGGACTAGCGGGGCCCTCCGCCGGGGAGCTGTTTTTT. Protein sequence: CAMGLAGPSAGELFF.

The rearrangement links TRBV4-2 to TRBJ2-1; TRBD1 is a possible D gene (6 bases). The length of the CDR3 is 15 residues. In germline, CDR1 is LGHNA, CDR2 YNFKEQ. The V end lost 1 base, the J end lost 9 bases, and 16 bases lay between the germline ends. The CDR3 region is CASSQARTAPGEQFF. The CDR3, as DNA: TGTGCCAGCAGCCAAGCCCGGACAGCCCCGGGTGAGCAGTTCTTC.

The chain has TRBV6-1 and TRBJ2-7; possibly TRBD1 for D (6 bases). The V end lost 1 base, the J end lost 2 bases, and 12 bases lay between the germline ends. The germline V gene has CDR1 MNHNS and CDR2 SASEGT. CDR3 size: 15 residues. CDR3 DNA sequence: TGTGCCAGCAGTGAAGAAGGTGCAGGGGCCTACGAGCAGTACTTC. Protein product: CASSEEGAGAYEQYF.

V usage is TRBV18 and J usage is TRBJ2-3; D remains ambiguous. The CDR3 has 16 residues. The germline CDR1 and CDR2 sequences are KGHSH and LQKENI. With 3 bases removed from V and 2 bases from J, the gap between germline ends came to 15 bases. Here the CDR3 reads CASSPPRLATTDTQYF. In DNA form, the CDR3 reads TGTGCCAGCTCACCCCCGAGACTCGCGACCACAGATACGCAGTATTTT.

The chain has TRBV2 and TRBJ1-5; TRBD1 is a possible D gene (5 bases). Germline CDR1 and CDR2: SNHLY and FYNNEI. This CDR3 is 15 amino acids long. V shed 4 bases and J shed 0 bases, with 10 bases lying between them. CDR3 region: CASSGTLPSNQPQHF. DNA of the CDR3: TGTGCCAGCAGTGGGACACTCCCTAGCAATCAGCCCCAGCATTTT. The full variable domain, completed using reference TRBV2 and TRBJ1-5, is EPEVTQTPSHQVTQMGQEVILRCVPISNHLYFYWYRQILGQKVEFLVSFYNNEISEKSEIFDDQFSVERPDGSNFTLKIRSTKLEDSAMYFCASSGTLPSNQPQHFGDGTRLSIL.

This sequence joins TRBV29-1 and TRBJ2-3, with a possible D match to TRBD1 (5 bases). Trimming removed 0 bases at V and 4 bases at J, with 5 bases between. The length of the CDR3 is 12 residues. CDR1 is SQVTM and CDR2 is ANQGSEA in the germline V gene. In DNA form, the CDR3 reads TGCAGCGTTGAAGAAGGGGCAGATACGCAGTATTTT. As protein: CSVEEGADTQYF.

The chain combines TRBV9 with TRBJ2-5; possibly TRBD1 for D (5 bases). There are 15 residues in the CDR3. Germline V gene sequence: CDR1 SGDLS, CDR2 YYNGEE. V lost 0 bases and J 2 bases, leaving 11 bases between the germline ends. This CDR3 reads CASSVGGRGQETQYF. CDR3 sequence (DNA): TGTGCCAGCAGCGTAGGCGGTAGGGGTCAAGAGACCCAGTACTTC.

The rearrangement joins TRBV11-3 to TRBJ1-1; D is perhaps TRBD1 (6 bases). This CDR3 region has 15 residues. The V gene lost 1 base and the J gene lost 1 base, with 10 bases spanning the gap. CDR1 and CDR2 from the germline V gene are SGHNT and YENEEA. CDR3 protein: CASSLGLGANTEAFF. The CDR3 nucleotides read TGTGCCAGCAGCTTAGGGCTGGGGGCGAACACTGAAGCTTTCTTT.

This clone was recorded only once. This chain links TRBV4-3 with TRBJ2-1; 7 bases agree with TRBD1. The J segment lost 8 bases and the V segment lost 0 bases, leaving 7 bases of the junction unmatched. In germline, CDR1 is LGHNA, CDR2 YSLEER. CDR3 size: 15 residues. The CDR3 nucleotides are TGCGCCAGCAGCCAAGAAGTGAGACAGGGCGATGAGCAGTTCTTC. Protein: CASSQEVRQGDEQFF.

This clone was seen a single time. This CDR3 reads CASSPAGLAVGETQYF. CDR3 bases: TGTGCCAGCAGCCCGGCGGGACTAGCTGTGGGGGAGACCCAGTACTTC. The chain recombines TRBV5-4 with TRBJ2-5; 9 bases match TRBD2. From germline, CDR1 is SGHNT and CDR2 YYREEE (reference sequence). Trimming removed 4 bases from V and 5 bases from J; junction bases left unmatched: 12. The CDR3 length is 16 residues. Looking up the rest from reference TRBV5-4 and TRBJ2-5 gives the full variable domain: ETGVTQSPTHLIKTRGQQVTLRCSSQSGHNTVSWYQQALGQGPQFIFQYYREEENGRGNFPPRFSGLQFPNYSSELNVNALELDDSALYLCASSPAGLAVGETQYFGPGTRLLVL.

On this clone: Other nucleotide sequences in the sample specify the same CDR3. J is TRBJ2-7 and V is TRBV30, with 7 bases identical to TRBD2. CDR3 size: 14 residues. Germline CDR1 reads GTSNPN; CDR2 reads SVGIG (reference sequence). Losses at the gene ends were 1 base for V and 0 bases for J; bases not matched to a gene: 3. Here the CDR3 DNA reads TGTGCCTGGAGTGGTGGCGGGAGCTCCTACGAGCAGTACTTC. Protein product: CAWSGGGSSYEQYF.

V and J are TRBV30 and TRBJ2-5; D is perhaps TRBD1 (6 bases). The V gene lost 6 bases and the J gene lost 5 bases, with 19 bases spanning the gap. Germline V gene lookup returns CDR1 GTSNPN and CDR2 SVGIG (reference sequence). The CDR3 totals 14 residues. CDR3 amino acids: CACHIRGSRETQYF. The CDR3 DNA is TGTGCCTGTCATATAAGGGGGTCACGGGAGACCCAGTACTTC.

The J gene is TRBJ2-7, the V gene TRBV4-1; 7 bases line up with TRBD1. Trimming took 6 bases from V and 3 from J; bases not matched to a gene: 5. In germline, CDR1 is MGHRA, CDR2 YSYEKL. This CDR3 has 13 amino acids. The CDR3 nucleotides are TGCGCCAGCAGTCTGGGACAGAGCTACGAGCAGTACTTC. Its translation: CASSLGQSYEQYF.

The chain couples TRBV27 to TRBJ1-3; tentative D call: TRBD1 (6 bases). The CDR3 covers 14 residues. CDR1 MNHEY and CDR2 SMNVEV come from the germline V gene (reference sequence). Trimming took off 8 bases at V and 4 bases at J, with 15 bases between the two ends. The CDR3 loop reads CASRPGGQGNTIYF. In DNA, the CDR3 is TGTGCCAGCCGCCCCGGGGGGCAAGGAAACACCATATATTTT.

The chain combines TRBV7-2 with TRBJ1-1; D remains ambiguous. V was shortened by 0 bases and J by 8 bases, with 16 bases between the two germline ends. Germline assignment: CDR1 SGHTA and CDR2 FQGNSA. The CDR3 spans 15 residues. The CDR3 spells CASSLARSQRWEAFF. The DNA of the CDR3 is TGTGCCAGCAGCTTAGCACGGTCCCAACGGTGGGAAGCTTTCTTT.

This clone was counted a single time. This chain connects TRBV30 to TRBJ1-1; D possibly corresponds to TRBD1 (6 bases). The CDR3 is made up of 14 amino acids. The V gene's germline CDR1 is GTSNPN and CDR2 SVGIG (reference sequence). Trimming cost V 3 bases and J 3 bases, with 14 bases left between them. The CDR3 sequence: CAWRRTDLHTEAFF. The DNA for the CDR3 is TGTGCCTGGAGAAGGACAGATTTGCACACTGAAGCTTTCTTT.

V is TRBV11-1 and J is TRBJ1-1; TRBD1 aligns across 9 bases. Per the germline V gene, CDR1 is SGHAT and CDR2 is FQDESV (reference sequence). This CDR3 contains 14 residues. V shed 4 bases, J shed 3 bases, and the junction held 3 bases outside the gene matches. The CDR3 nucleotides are TGTGCCAGCAGCTCCGACAGGGGGGACACTGAAGCTTTCTTT. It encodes CASSSDRGDTEAFF.

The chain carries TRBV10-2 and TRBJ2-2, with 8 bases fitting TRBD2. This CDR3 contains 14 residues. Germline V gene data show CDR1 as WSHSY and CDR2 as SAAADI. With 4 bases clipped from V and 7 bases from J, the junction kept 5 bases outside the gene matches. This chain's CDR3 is CASSGREGGGELFF. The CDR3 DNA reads TGCGCCAGCAGTGGACGGGAGGGAGGCGGGGAGCTGTTTTTT.

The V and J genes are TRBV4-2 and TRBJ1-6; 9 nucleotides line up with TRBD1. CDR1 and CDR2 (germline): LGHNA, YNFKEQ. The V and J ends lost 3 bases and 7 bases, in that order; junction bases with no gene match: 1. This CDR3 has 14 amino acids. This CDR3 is CASSQTGGNSPLHF. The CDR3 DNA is TGTGCCAGCAGCCAGACAGGGGGAAATTCACCCCTCCACTTT.

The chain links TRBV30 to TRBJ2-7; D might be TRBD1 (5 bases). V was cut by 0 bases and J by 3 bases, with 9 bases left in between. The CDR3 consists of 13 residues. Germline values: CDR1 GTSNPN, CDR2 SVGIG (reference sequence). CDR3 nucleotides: TGTGCCTGGAGTGTACAGGTGGGCTACGAGCAGTACTTC. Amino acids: CAWSVQVGYEQYF.